This T cell receptor (beta chain) comes out of a study of cytomegalovirus exposure and HLA in healthy donors. This clone has only a few counts. PCR amplification relied on 60 Vbeta primers (plus 13 Jbeta primers). The assay was immunoSEQ multiplex PCR, and TCRdb's table has in-frame clones only and misses some. This table has some 150,000 clones, approximately 82% appearing once. The clonotype originates from a male donor in good health and CMV-seronegative. The sequenced sample consisted of PBMCs.

The CDR3 region is CASSLTMDRGGGYTF. In DNA form, the CDR3 reads TGTGCCAGCAGTTTAACAATGGACAGGGGGGGAGGCTACACCTTC. The chain links TRBV28 to TRBJ1-2; 10 bases are a match to TRBD1. The CDR3 runs 15 residues. V shed 2 bases and J 8 bases; nucleotides not matched to a gene: 8. Germline CDR1 and CDR2: MDHEN and SYDVKM.